This TCR beta chain was found in a study of technical replicates of blood from a few donors (TCRdb year 2017). Library creation used the immunoSEQ multiplex PCR assay. Sourced from immuneACCESS, this table was stored by TCRdb with only in-frame sequences that have V and J called. A share of the clones is absent; for the studies checked, an unresolved V gene accounts for under half, and the remainder has no known explanation. The sample table holds more than 65,000 clones, of which 95% to 98% were seen once. In total, the top ten clones hold less than 0.35% of the sample. Turning to this clone: The specificity of this receptor is unknown. Per-base quality was not reported, and no clone a single base away is much larger than it.

This receptor was obtained from a human donor in good health. The sequenced sample was T cells isolated from PBMCs.

The CDR3 corresponds to CASSVGPGTSEQYF. Here is the DNA: TGTGCCAGCAGCGTGGGCCCAGGAACCAGCGAGCAGTACTTC. Recombination linked TRBV9 to TRBJ2-7; the D gene identity is not certain. Between the V and J ends, shortened by 2 bases and 6 bases respectively, the junction contains 15 bases. The germline V gene sets CDR1 to SGDLS and CDR2 to YYNGEE. The CDR3 runs 14 amino acids, cysteine and phenylalanine included. Only CDR3 DNA remains: 42 bases, in frame from the first base.